This T cell receptor beta chain derives from a study of blood T cell repertoires in COVID-19. Study overall: From the United States, Italy and Spain came samples of acute and convalescent COVID-19. The cDNA or gDNA used as material had been derived from T cells, B-cell-depleted T cells, or PBMCs.

This CDR3 is 15 amino acids long. Trimming pared 3 bases from V and 3 bases from J, leaving 14 bases between. Germline V CDR1 and CDR2: KGHSH, LQKENI. As handled by the study authors: Amplification of reference gene primers was used by the study to estimate nucleated cell counts. Using immunoSEQ multiplex PCR, the repertoire was profiled, and TCRdb retains in-frame clones only, with some absent. That table is the source of V, J and clone size, and D and trimming were worked out from the DNA. The top ten hold 8.6% of the sample, which has approximately 250,000 clones, 75% to 90% seen once. Sequenced material: peripheral blood. The TCR originated in a human donor in a cohort sampled during active COVID-19. The chain links TRBV18 to TRBJ1-1; unclear D gene. CDR3 sequence reads: CASSPNSGSYTEAFF. The CDR3 DNA sequence: TGTGCCAGCTCACCTAATTCCGGGAGCTACACTGAAGCTTTCTTT.